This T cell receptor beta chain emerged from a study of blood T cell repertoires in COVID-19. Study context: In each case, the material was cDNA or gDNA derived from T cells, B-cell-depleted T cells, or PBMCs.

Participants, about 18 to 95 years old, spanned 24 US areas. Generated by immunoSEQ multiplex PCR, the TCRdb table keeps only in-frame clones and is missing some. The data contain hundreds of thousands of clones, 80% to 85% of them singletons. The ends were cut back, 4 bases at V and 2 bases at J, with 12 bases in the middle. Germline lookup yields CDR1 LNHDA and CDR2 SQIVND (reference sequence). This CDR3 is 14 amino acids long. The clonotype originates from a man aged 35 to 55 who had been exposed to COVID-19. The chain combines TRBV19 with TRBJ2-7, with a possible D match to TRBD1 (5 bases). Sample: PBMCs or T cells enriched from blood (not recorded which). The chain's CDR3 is CASSTDSDTYEQYF. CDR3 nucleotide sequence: TGTGCCAGTAGTACAGACAGCGATACCTACGAGCAGTACTTC.